This T cell receptor beta chain originates from a study of T cell repertoires in aging, cancer and after chemotherapy. TRB rearrangements spanning V, D and J were amplified using mixed TRB-A/B primers. TCRdb recomputed calls from the multiplex PCR reads with MiXCR, one row per CDR3 protein. The data contain approximately 2,000 distinct CDR3 sequences, around 17% of them singletons. From germline, CDR1 is SGHDN and CDR2 FVKESK. The CDR3 is 14 residues long. This clonotype turned up a few times. Antigen unknown. Study-wide results and limits: In healthy donors, age-related TCR diversity loss mainly reflected lost richness.

Peripheral blood genomic DNA, not sorted cells or RNA, was the template. The source is a human donor with a solid tumor. The sample comprised blood. The V and J genes are TRBV14 and TRBJ2-5; no firm D call. The J call is uncertain, as TRBJ2-7 better fits the DNA end. CDR3 amino acids: CASSQTTLFREQYF. The DNA for the CDR3 is TGTGCCAGCAGCCAAACAACCCTATTTCGCGAGCAGTACTTC.